The 22 T cell receptor beta chains given below trace back to one sample, sequenced in a study of cytomegalovirus exposure and HLA in healthy donors. The assay was immunoSEQ multiplex PCR, and TCRdb's table has in-frame clones only and misses some. The sample shows 60,000 or so clones, roughly 94% of them seen only once. Sequenced sample: PBMCs. The receptors shown here come from a man between 18 and 29 years old in good health and CMV-seronegative.

The V call is TRBV28, the J call TRBJ2-5, with a weak D call TRBD1 (5 bases). V lost 7 bases and J 2 bases, leaving 8 bases between the germline ends. Germline V gives CDR1 MDHEN, CDR2 SYDVKM. This CDR3 has 12 residues. CDR3 amino acids: CASNRQQETQYF. CDR3 sequence (DNA): TGTGCCAGCAACCGACAGCAAGAGACCCAGTACTTC.

This sequence joins TRBV7-8 and TRBJ2-2; D is perhaps TRBD2 (6 bases). The V gene's germline CDR1 is SGHVS and CDR2 FQNEAQ. Trimming cost V 8 bases and J 2 bases, with 15 bases left between them. The CDR3 consists of 15 residues. CDR3 nucleotides: TGTGCCAGCCATCCGGGAGCGGTTAACACCGGGGAGCTGTTTTTT. It is translated as CASHPGAVNTGELFF.

V is TRBV10-1 and J is TRBJ2-3; 8 nucleotides agree with TRBD1. J was trimmed by 3 bases and V by 2 bases; bases with no gene match: 7. CDR3 length equals 16 residues. Germline V gives CDR1 WNHNN, CDR2 SYGVQD (reference sequence). The CDR3 sequence: CASSEADRDGTDTQYF. CDR3 DNA sequence: TGCGCCAGCAGTGAGGCGGACAGGGATGGGACAGATACGCAGTATTTT.

The chain recombines TRBV11-3 with TRBJ2-7; D might be TRBD2 (8 bases). V was pared by 5 bases and J by 5 bases, with 16 bases between. Germline lookup yields CDR1 SGHNT and CDR2 YENEEA. The CDR3 consists of 14 residues. CDR3 DNA: TGTGCCAGCAGCCCAGGGGGACTAGTGGACGAGCAGTACTTC. Translated, it gives CASSPGGLVDEQYF.

The rearrangement links TRBV5-1 to TRBJ2-7, with 13 bases fitting TRBD2. The CDR3 runs to 16 residues. Germline V lookup: CDR1 SGHRS, CDR2 YFSETQ. Trimming at V came to 4 bases and at J to 7 bases, leaving 11 bases not matched to a gene. The CDR3 DNA reads as TGCGCCAGCAGCGGAACCGGACTAGCGGGAGCGAGGGAGCAGTACTTC. Its protein product is CASSGTGLAGAREQYF.

The gene calls are TRBV5-1 and TRBJ2-4; D uncertain. This CDR3 is 16 amino acids long. The germline V and J ends were trimmed by 4 bases and 0 bases, with 14 bases remaining between them. CDR1 is SGHRS and CDR2 is YFSETQ in the germline V gene. CDR3 DNA sequence: TGCGCCAGCAGCCTAAATCCATCGCTAGCCAAAAACATTCAGTACTTC. Translated, it gives CASSLNPSLAKNIQYF.

This clone was seen only once. This chain uses TRBV7-8 with TRBJ2-1; D might be TRBD2 (5 bases). Germline V lookup: CDR1 SGHVS, CDR2 FQNEAQ. With 1 base removed from V and 5 bases from J, the gap between germline ends came to 15 bases. There are 16 residues in the CDR3. DNA of the CDR3: TGTGCCAGCAGCTTAGGAGCGGTTTGGGCCCACAATGAGCAGTTCTTC. Its protein product is CASSLGAVWAHNEQFF.

The table lists this clone with a count of one. V is TRBV4-3 and J is TRBJ2-1, with 10 bases identical to TRBD2. Germline-derived CDR1 and CDR2 are LGHNA and YSLEER. V shed 0 bases and J 10 bases; nucleotides not matched to a gene: 9. The CDR3 loop spans 16 amino acids. Here the CDR3 DNA reads TGCGCCAGCAGCCAAGATTGGCTAGCGGGAGCCGGCGAGCAGTTCTTC. Translated: CASSQDWLAGAGEQFF.

This clone came up once. The rearrangement uses TRBV10-3 and TRBJ1-4; 7 nucleotides align to TRBD1. CDR1 and CDR2 (germline): ENHRY, SYGVKD. J lost 0 bases, V lost 8 bases, and 6 bases had no gene match. The CDR3 runs to 15 residues. DNA of the CDR3: TGTGCCATCCGCGGGGACAGCACAACTAATGAAAAACTGTTTTTT. This encodes CAIRGDSTTNEKLFF.

The chain is built from TRBV4-3 and TRBJ1-4, with D tentatively TRBD1 (6 bases). CDR3 length equals 17 residues. V dropped 4 bases and J dropped 3 bases, with 18 bases sitting between them. Germline V gives CDR1 LGHNA, CDR2 YSLEER. CDR3 protein: CASSPQAHRVANEKLFF. The CDR3 bases are TGCGCCAGCAGCCCCCAGGCCCACAGGGTGGCTAATGAAAAACTGTTTTTT.

The V call is TRBV7-6, the J call TRBJ1-5; weak D call: TRBD1 (6 bases). The CDR3 extends over 13 amino acids. The V end was cut by 4 bases, the J end by 3 bases, with 7 bases between. Germline V gene sequence: CDR1 SGHVS, CDR2 FNYEAQ. The CDR3 DNA follows: TGTGCCAGCAGCTGGACAGCCAATCAGCCCCAGCATTTT. Amino acid sequence: CASSWTANQPQHF.

V usage is TRBV19 and J usage is TRBJ2-1; 9 bases are a match to TRBD2. The CDR3 consists of 14 residues. The V and J ends lost 3 bases and 4 bases, in that order; junction bases with no gene match: 1. The V gene's germline CDR1 is LNHDA and CDR2 SQIVND (reference sequence). The DNA of the CDR3 is TGTGCCAGTAGTATGACTAGCGGATACAATGAGCAGTTCTTC. The encoded protein is CASSMTSGYNEQFF.

V is TRBV27 and J is TRBJ1-2; 8 bases align to TRBD1. The CDR3 runs to 15 residues. Germline assignment: CDR1 MNHEY and CDR2 SMNVEV (reference sequence). J gave up 2 bases and V 5 bases, and 7 bases lay outside the gene matches. CDR3 loop: CASSPRTGLNYGYTF. The CDR3 DNA is TGTGCCAGCAGTCCTCGGACAGGGCTCAACTATGGCTACACCTTC.

The V and J genes are TRBV28 and TRBJ1-4; 11 bases are shared with TRBD1. The CDR3 loop spans 15 amino acids. Per the germline V gene, CDR1 is MDHEN and CDR2 is SYDVKM. J gave up 9 bases and V 7 bases, and 10 bases lay outside the gene matches. The CDR3 region is CASISLRDRGKKLFF. In nucleotides, the CDR3 is TGTGCCAGCATCTCGCTCCGGGACAGGGGGAAAAAACTGTTTTTT.

This chain connects TRBV4-1 to TRBJ2-1; D is possibly TRBD2 (6 bases). This CDR3 region has 15 residues. CDR1 and CDR2 from the germline V gene are MGHRA and YSYEKL. Trimming stripped 1 base from V and 8 bases from J, with 15 bases between. The DNA of the CDR3 is TGCGCCAGCAGCCAAGGGGAGGCCGCCTGGGATGAGCAGTTCTTC. The encoded protein is CASSQGEAAWDEQFF.

The chain employs TRBV28 and TRBJ2-1; 9 bases fit TRBD2. Germline CDR1 reads MDHEN; CDR2 reads SYDVKM. The junction had 4 bases not matched to a gene; V was cut back by 2 bases and J by 5 bases. This CDR3 is 15 amino acids long. CDR3 in DNA: TGTGCCAGCAGTTTACTTAGCGGGAGAAACAATGAGCAGTTCTTC. It specifies CASSLLSGRNNEQFF.

This chain joins TRBV28 and TRBJ1-5; D remains unclear. The germline CDR1 and CDR2 sequences are MDHEN and SYDVKM. Trimming took 3 bases from V and 6 from J, leaving 12 bases between them. This CDR3 is built from 14 residues. The CDR3 DNA reads as TGTGCCAGCAGTTTCACGTCGGAGAGTCAGCCCCAGCATTTT. Amino acids: CASSFTSESQPQHF.

This chain joins TRBV15 and TRBJ1-2, with D unclear. Between the trimmed V and J ends, which lost 5 bases and 3 bases, there was a span of 10 bases. The CDR3 is 13 amino acids. CDR1 LNHNV and CDR2 YYDKDF come from the germline V gene (reference sequence). CDR3 DNA sequence: TGTGCCACCAGCTCGGACTCCGACTATGGCTACACCTTC. The encoded protein is CATSSDSDYGYTF.

The V and J genes are TRBV7-3 and TRBJ2-6; D unresolved. Trimming cost V 1 base and J 0 bases, with 10 bases left between them. CDR3 length: 17 amino acids. The germline CDR1 and CDR2 sequences are SGHTA and FQGTGA. The CDR3 DNA reads TGTGCCAGCAGCTTAATTTCGGTCTCCTCTGGGGCCAACGTCCTGACTTTC. As protein: CASSLISVSSGANVLTF. The full variable domain, with the rest looked up from reference TRBV7-3 and TRBJ2-6, is GAGVSQTPSNKVTEKGKYVELRCDPISGHTALYWYRQSLGQGPEFLIYFQGTGAADDSGLPNDRFFAVRPEGSVSTLKIQRTERGDSAVYLCASSLISVSSGANVLTFGAGSRLTVL.

The V and J genes are TRBV27 and TRBJ2-1; D might be TRBD1 (6 bases). CDR1 MNHEY and CDR2 SMNVEV come from the germline V gene (reference sequence). The CDR3 spans 19 residues. V was cut by 3 bases and J by 0 bases, with 21 bases left in between. The CDR3 nucleotides are TGTGCCAGCAGTTTCAACCCTTTAACAGGGATGAGCTCCTACAATGAGCAGTTCTTC. It yields the protein CASSFNPLTGMSSYNEQFF.

The rearrangement uses TRBV7-2 and TRBJ2-3; 7 bases fit TRBD2. With V trimmed by 5 bases and J by 2 bases, 10 bases remained unmatched. The CDR3 is 16 amino acids. From germline, CDR1 is SGHTA and CDR2 FQGNSA. Here the CDR3 reads CASSGLGGRATDTQYF. CDR3 nucleotides: TGTGCCAGCAGCGGACTGGGAGGGAGGGCCACAGATACGCAGTATTTT.

The chain employs TRBV28 and TRBJ1-5; no definite D call. Germline V gives CDR1 MDHEN, CDR2 SYDVKM. V shed 0 bases and J shed 2 bases, with 8 bases lying between them. CDR3 length equals 15 residues. The CDR3 spells CASSLWGEGNQPQHF. CDR3 DNA sequence: TGTGCCAGCAGTTTATGGGGTGAGGGCAATCAGCCCCAGCATTTT.